These T cell receptor beta chains were read from a single sample in a study of T cell clonotyping in hematopoietic cell transplantation. Method: immunoSEQ multiplex PCR; TCRdb's copy keeps in-frame clones and lacks some. The table shows almost 20,000 clones, with more than 65% occurring only once. What was sequenced was peripheral blood mononuclear cells. The receptors were gathered from a man aged 55 to 70 in good health. Some clones in this sample may be carry-over from other donors' samples. Both conserved end residues are part of each CDR3. A D gene is named only where the DNA matches it firmly. Clone size, where shown, is once, few, many, or a class for clones that have expanded.

J gene: TRBJ2-5; D gene: NA; clone size: NA; V gene: TRBV19; CDR3 protein: CASNSDARREETQYF; CDR3 DNA: TGTGCCAGTAACTCGGACGCAAGAAGGGAAGAGACCCAGTACTTC
J gene: TRBJ2-1; D gene: TRBD2; clone size: NA; V gene: TRBV7-3; CDR3 protein: CASSFSAGEYNEQFF; CDR3 DNA: TGTGCCAGCAGCTTTTCAGCGGGAGAGTACAATGAGCAGTTCTTC
J gene: TRBJ2-7; D gene: NA; clone size: NA; V gene: TRBV5-1; CDR3 protein: CASSPSAAGPEQYF; CDR3 DNA: TGCGCCAGCAGCCCCTCCGCGGCAGGCCCCGAGCAGTACTTC
J gene: TRBJ2-1; D gene: TRBD2; clone size: NA; V gene: TRBV6-5; CDR3 protein: CATSAGTRVNNEQFF; CDR3 DNA: TGTGCCACCTCGGCAGGGACTAGGGTTAACAATGAGCAGTTCTTC
J gene: TRBJ2-7; D gene: TRBD1; clone size: NA; V gene: TRBV6-5; CDR3 protein: CASNRHSDREHEQYF; CDR3 DNA: TGTGCCAGCAACCGTCATTCGGACAGGGAGCACGAGCAGTACTTC
J gene: TRBJ1-1; D gene: TRBD1; clone size: NA; V gene: TRBV5-1; CDR3 protein: CASSIGTARGTEAFF; CDR3 DNA: TGCGCCAGCAGCATAGGGACAGCCAGGGGCACTGAAGCTTTCTTT
J gene: TRBJ2-7; D gene: TRBD1; clone size: NA; V gene: TRBV29-1; CDR3 protein: CSVPGTGTYEQYF; CDR3 DNA: TGCAGCGTTCCCGGGACAGGGACCTACGAGCAGTACTTC
J gene: TRBJ2-2; D gene: TRBD1; clone size: NA; V gene: TRBV28; CDR3 protein: CASSPTGTANTGELFF; CDR3 DNA: TGTGCCAGCAGTCCCACCGGGACAGCGAACACCGGGGAGCTGTTTTTT
J gene: TRBJ2-7; D gene: NA; clone size: NA; V gene: TRBV30; CDR3 protein: CAWSVVALEQYF; CDR3 DNA: TGTGCCTGGAGTGTTGTGGCGCTCGAGCAGTACTTC
J gene: TRBJ2-5; D gene: NA; clone size: NA; V gene: TRBV9; CDR3 protein: CASSVDLRGRQETQYF; CDR3 DNA: TGTGCCAGCAGCGTAGATCTGCGGGGAAGACAAGAGACCCAGTACTTC
J gene: TRBJ2-1; D gene: TRBD1; clone size: NA; V gene: TRBV27; CDR3 protein: CASSFLGGGYEQFF; CDR3 DNA: TGTGCCAGCAGTTTCTTAGGGGGCGGTTATGAGCAGTTCTTC
J gene: TRBJ2-7; D gene: NA; clone size: NA; V gene: TRBV6-1; CDR3 protein: CASSESRSLPYEQYF; CDR3 DNA: TGTGCCAGCAGTGAATCCCGGTCCCTACCGTACGAGCAGTACTTC
J gene: TRBJ1-5; D gene: TRBD1; clone size: NA; V gene: TRBV7-8; CDR3 protein: CASSLGDRGRPQHF; CDR3 DNA: TGTGCCAGCAGCTTGGGGGACAGGGGGAGGCCCCAGCATTTT
J gene: TRBJ2-7; D gene: NA; clone size: NA; V gene: TRBV10-1; CDR3 protein: CASSAGGYEQYF; CDR3 DNA: TGCGCCAGCAGTGCTGGGGGCTACGAGCAGTACTTC
J gene: TRBJ1-2; D gene: NA; clone size: NA; V gene: TRBV27; CDR3 protein: CASSLLKDRFLYGYTF; CDR3 DNA: TGTGCCAGCAGTTTACTAAAAGACAGGTTCCTCTATGGCTACACCTTC
J gene: TRBJ1-2; D gene: NA; clone size: NA; V gene: TRBV19; CDR3 protein: CASSIQTYGYTF; CDR3 DNA: TGTGCCAGTAGTATTCAGACCTATGGCTACACCTTC
J gene: TRBJ2-5; D gene: NA; clone size: NA; V gene: TRBV10-3; CDR3 protein: CAIRVKGETQYF; CDR3 DNA: TGTGCCATCAGGGTTAAGGGGGAGACCCAGTACTTC
J gene: TRBJ2-7; D gene: NA; clone size: NA; V gene: TRBV4-1; CDR3 protein: CASSQEGISYEQYF; CDR3 DNA: TGCGCCAGCAGCCAAGAGGGTATCTCCTACGAGCAGTACTTC
J gene: TRBJ1-5; D gene: NA; clone size: NA; V gene: TRBV5-8; CDR3 protein: CASSLQGGNQPQHF; CDR3 DNA: TGTGCCAGCAGCTTGCAGGGAGGCAATCAGCCCCAGCATTTT
J gene: TRBJ2-5; D gene: NA; clone size: NA; V gene: TRBV2; CDR3 protein: CASRRVRETQYF; CDR3 DNA: TGTGCCAGCAGAAGGGTCCGGGAGACCCAGTACTTC
J gene: TRBJ2-5; D gene: TRBD2; clone size: NA; V gene: TRBV11-3; CDR3 protein: CASSWGLALGAQYF; CDR3 DNA: TGTGCCAGCAGCTGGGGACTAGCTCTGGGGGCCCAGTACTTC
J gene: TRBJ2-3; D gene: NA; clone size: NA; V gene: TRBV19; CDR3 protein: CASSIVTSTDTQYF; CDR3 DNA: TGTGCCAGTAGTATTGTTACTAGCACAGATACGCAGTATTTT
J gene: TRBJ1-3; D gene: NA; clone size: NA; V gene: TRBV7-2; CDR3 protein: CASSFEAAGAGGNTIYF; CDR3 DNA: TGTGCCAGCAGCTTTGAGGCCGCGGGTGCGGGGGGAAACACCATATATTTT
J gene: TRBJ1-5; D gene: NA; clone size: few; V gene: TRBV4-3; CDR3 protein: CASSQNGGNQPQHF; CDR3 DNA: TGCGCCAGCAGCCAGAACGGGGGCAATCAGCCCCAGCATTTT
J gene: TRBJ2-7; D gene: NA; clone size: NA; V gene: TRBV2; CDR3 protein: CASREGKQPLYYEQYF; CDR3 DNA: TGTGCCAGCAGGGAAGGGAAGCAGCCACTTTACTACGAGCAGTACTTC
J gene: TRBJ2-5; D gene: NA; clone size: NA; V gene: TRBV4-2; CDR3 protein: CASSQDPERETQYF; CDR3 DNA: TGTGCCAGCAGCCAAGATCCGGAGCGAGAGACCCAGTACTTC
J gene: TRBJ2-7; D gene: TRBD2; clone size: NA; V gene: TRBV5-1; CDR3 protein: CASSEIAGGRDEQYF; CDR3 DNA: TGCGCCAGCAGCGAGATAGCGGGGGGGCGGGACGAGCAGTACTTC